The clone carrying this T cell receptor beta chain has a count of ten or more. The data derive from a study of neurological immune-mediated disorders. The unsorted libraries were made from 2 million PBMCs kept at -80 C. Germline CDR1 reads SGHDT; CDR2 reads YYEEEE. Trimming shortened V by 3 bases and J by 0 bases, and 16 bases separated the two germline ends. CDR3 size: 16 residues. Synthesis of cDNA was carried out by template-switch 5'RACE. The reaction used 10-nucleotide random UMIs. Every sequencing run produced over 200 million TCR-beta sequences that came from 15-18 subjects. TCRdb re-called the 5' RACE reads through MiXCR, storing one row per CDR3 protein. The top ten hold about 1.7% of the sample, which has roughly 62,000 distinct CDR3 sequences, over 10% seen once.

This sequence originates from a man in his 60s in good health. Sequenced sample: PBMCs. The chain links TRBV5-6 to TRBJ2-7; no reliable D call. CDR3 amino acids: CASSSIGGSSSYEQYF. CDR3 in DNA: TGTGCCAGCAGCTCAATTGGTGGCAGTTCCTCCTACGAGCAGTACTTC.